This passage covers 10 T cell receptor beta chains from one sample sequenced in a study of cytomegalovirus exposure and HLA in healthy donors. Profiling relied on immunoSEQ multiplex PCR, and the TCRdb table lists in-frame clones only, not all of them. There are tens of thousands of clones in the sample; about 85% occur only once, and around 2.9% lies in the top ten. The sample was PBMCs. The receptors come from a man under 40 in good health and CMV-seronegative.

The chain links TRBV2 to TRBJ1-1; TRBD1 might be the D (5 bases). Trimming left V 8 bases short and J 4 bases short, with 23 bases between. The CDR3 is made up of 16 amino acids. In germline, CDR1 is SNHLY, CDR2 FYNNEI. The CDR3: CASPPWGREVGTEAFF. The CDR3 bases are TGTGCCAGCCCGCCCTGGGGGAGGGAGGTAGGCACTGAAGCTTTCTTT.

This chain uses TRBV27 with TRBJ2-2; 8 bases line up with TRBD2. Germline-derived CDR1 and CDR2 are MNHEY and SMNVEV (reference sequence). The CDR3 is made up of 14 amino acids. J lost 7 bases, V lost 7 bases, and 8 bases had no gene match. CDR3 sequence reads: CASTPSGRLGELFF. The CDR3 nucleotides are TGTGCCAGCACGCCCAGCGGGAGACTCGGGGAGCTGTTTTTT.

V and J are TRBV4-1 and TRBJ1-2; no clear D gene. The V gene's germline CDR1 is MGHRA and CDR2 YSYEKL. V shed 2 bases and J shed 4 bases, with 8 bases lying between them. The CDR3 loop spans 13 amino acids. This chain's CDR3 is CASSQLGLYGYTF. CDR3 nucleotide sequence: TGCGCCAGCAGCCAACTGGGCCTCTATGGCTACACCTTC.

V usage is TRBV4-1 and J usage is TRBJ2-7, with D possibly being TRBD1 (6 bases). V lost 2 bases and J lost 2, with 13 bases in between. CDR1 and CDR2 (germline): MGHRA, YSYEKL. This CDR3 comprises 15 residues. Written as DNA, the CDR3 is TGCGCCAGCAGCCAACCCTGGACAGCTACCTACGAGCAGTACTTC. It specifies CASSQPWTATYEQYF.

V usage is TRBV4-1 and J usage is TRBJ2-2, with 7 bases fitting TRBD1. Germline CDR1 and CDR2: MGHRA and YSYEKL. The length of the CDR3 is 14 residues. After removal of 10 bases from V and 4 bases from J, the junction contained 9 bases not matched to a gene. The CDR3 loop reads CAISPGQFTGELFF. CDR3 in DNA: TGCGCCATTAGCCCGGGACAGTTCACCGGGGAGCTGTTTTTT.

This clone has just a few counts. The chain combines TRBV28 with TRBJ1-5, with a weak D call TRBD1 (5 bases). This CDR3 is 14 amino acids long. Germline CDR1 and CDR2: MDHEN and SYDVKM. V was trimmed by 1 base and J by 1 base, leaving 5 bases between them. The CDR3 coding sequence is TGTGCCAGCAGTTTATCAGGGAGCAATCAGCCCCAGCATTTT. As protein: CASSLSGSNQPQHF.

The chain couples TRBV5-1 to TRBJ2-1; a weak D match, TRBD1 (6 bases). Trimming took 0 bases from V and 2 from J, leaving 9 bases between them. This CDR3 spans 15 amino acids. Germline-derived CDR1 and CDR2 are SGHRS and YFSETQ. The DNA of the CDR3 is TGCGCCAGCAGCTTGGACAGGGCAACCTACAATGAGCAGTTCTTC. Translation: CASSLDRATYNEQFF.

The rearrangement joins TRBV7-2 to TRBJ1-1; D might be TRBD1 (5 bases). Trimming shortened V by 2 bases and J by 10 bases, and 20 bases separated the two germline ends. The germline V gene has CDR1 SGHTA and CDR2 FQGNSA. The CDR3 has 15 amino acids. CDR3 sequence: CASSLNAPGRGLAFF. CDR3 nucleotide sequence: TGTGCCAGCAGCTTAAATGCCCCGGGGCGGGGACTAGCTTTCTTT.

V is TRBV7-9 and J is TRBJ2-1; 8 positions match TRBD2. V gave up 1 base and J gave up 2 bases; unmatched junction bases: 4. Germline loops: CDR1 SEHNR, CDR2 FQNEAQ (reference sequence). The CDR3 runs 16 residues. Written as DNA, the CDR3 is TGTGCCAGCAGCTTAGATTCGGGGGGGCCCTACAATGAGCAGTTCTTC. Translating gives CASSLDSGGPYNEQFF.

This clone was seen a handful of times. The V call is TRBV11-3, the J call TRBJ2-1; possibly TRBD1 for D (6 bases). The germline V gene encodes CDR1 SGHNT and CDR2 YENEEA. The germline V and J ends were trimmed by 6 bases and 8 bases, with 14 bases remaining between them. The CDR3 loop spans 13 amino acids. CDR3 protein: CASRLQGRYEQFF. Written as DNA, the CDR3 is TGTGCCAGCAGGTTACAGGGTCGCTATGAGCAGTTCTTC.